The 29 T cell receptor beta chains below were found in one sample sequenced in a study of spatial heterogeneity in lung cancer. The study, taken as a whole, reports: Tumors with more nonsynonymous mutations had more expanded intratumoral alpha and beta TCRs.

From the 5' RACE reads, TCRdb called clonotypes with MiXCR, one entry per CDR3 protein. The sample records 14,000 or so distinct CDR3 sequences, about 4.8% being singletons. Regarding time point: sample taken at primary tumor resection. No antigen is known for these receptors. Sequencing was performed on lung tumor tissue, taken at surgery. The receptors come from a female donor with early-stage non-small cell lung cancer.

This clonotype was counted ten times or more. Since it is a stray read in a library aimed at alpha chains, this beta chain has a size that is not meaningful. This chain connects TRBV7-8 to TRBJ2-1, with 8 bases lining up with TRBD1. Per germline, CDR1 SGHVS and CDR2 FQNEAQ. J gave up 2 bases and V 7 bases, and 16 bases lay outside the gene matches. The CDR3 has 18 residues. CDR3 region: CASTHSSIDRGTYNEQFF. For the CDR3, the DNA is TGTGCCAGCACCCACTCGTCCATTGACAGGGGTACCTACAATGAGCAGTTCTTC.

This clonotype was observed a few times. Being off target in a library aimed at alpha chains, this beta chain has a size of little meaning. The rearrangement joins TRBV3-1 to TRBJ2-7; 9 positions match TRBD2. Germline CDR1 reads LGHDT; CDR2 reads YNNKEL (reference sequence). The CDR3 is made up of 16 amino acids. V gave up 8 bases and J gave up 5 bases; unmatched junction bases: 16. The CDR3 DNA reads as TGTGCCAGCTCAAGAGTTGGTAGCGGGGGTACCAACGAGCAGTACTTC. Amino acid sequence: CASSRVGSGGTNEQYF.

This clonotype was observed many times. The library was prepared for alpha chains; this beta chain is a stray read, so its frequency means little. The CDR3 bases are TGTGCCAGCAGTCCAACGGGACTAGCTTCACAAGAGACCCAGTACTTC. Translation gives CASSPTGLASQETQYF. The chain carries TRBV28 and TRBJ2-5, with 9 bases aligning to TRBD2. V gave up 5 bases and J gave up 2 bases; unmatched junction bases: 9. The CDR3 is 16 amino acids. Germline CDR1 and CDR2: MDHEN and SYDVKM.

This clonotype was detected ten times or more. This beta chain is an off-target read within a library intended for alpha chains, so its frequency means little. The gene calls are TRBV6-5 and TRBJ1-1, with D possibly being TRBD1 (5 bases). Germline CDR1 is MNHEY and CDR2 is SVGAGI. Trimming shortened V by 5 bases and J by 5 bases, and 18 bases separated the two germline ends. The CDR3 is 15 amino acids. The CDR3 DNA is TGTGCCAGCAGTACACTCTCACCGGACACTACTGAAGCTTTCTTT. Protein: CASSTLSPDTTEAFF.

This clonotype was found many times. Found in a library prepared for alpha chains, this beta chain is an off-target read, and its abundance has little meaning. The chain links TRBV6-5 to TRBJ1-2, with D tentatively TRBD1 (6 bases). The CDR3 extends over 15 amino acids. Trimming pared 7 bases from V and 5 bases from J, leaving 20 bases between. CDR1 and CDR2 (germline): MNHEY, SVGAGI. Here the CDR3 DNA reads TGTGCCAGCAAAATAATCACAGGGTCCTTTTATGGCTACACCTTC. Protein sequence: CASKIITGSFYGYTF.

This clonotype came up a few times. This beta chain is off target for a library built for alpha chains, so its abundance means little. The chain combines TRBV4-3 with TRBJ2-3; 9 positions agree with TRBD2. Trimming removed 5 bases from V and 5 bases from J; junction bases left unmatched: 8. The CDR3 sequence is 15 residues long. Germline V gene sequence: CDR1 LGHNA, CDR2 YSLEER. CDR3 nucleotide sequence: TGCGCCAGCAGCTTTGGCGGGGGGGAGGGAGATACGCAGTATTTT. Translation gives CASSFGGGEGDTQYF.

The table lists this clonotype with many counts. For a library built for alpha chains, this beta chain is a stray read; little rests on its size. The chain has TRBV18 and TRBJ2-5; TRBD2 aligns across 8 bases. There are 15 residues in the CDR3. V was pared by 9 bases and J by 2 bases, with 11 bases of the junction left unmatched. Germline values: CDR1 KGHSH, CDR2 LQKENI. CDR3: CASSITGGPQETQYF. In nucleotides, the CDR3 is TGTGCCAGTTCAATCACGGGGGGGCCTCAAGAGACCCAGTACTTC. The variable domain in full, with the rest retrieved from reference TRBV18 and TRBJ2-5, is NAGVMQNPRHLVRRRGQEARLRCSPMKGHSHVYWYRQLPEEGLKFMVYLQKENIIDESGMPKERFSAEFPKEGPSILRIQQVVRGDSAAYFCASSITGGPQETQYFGPGTRLLVL.

Many counts were recorded for this clonotype. This beta chain came through as a stray read in a library set up for alpha chains, and its size says little. This sequence joins TRBV6-2 or TRBV6-3 and TRBJ2-3; perhaps TRBD1 as D (6 bases). V lost 2 bases and J lost 8, with 14 bases in between. Per the germline V gene, CDR1 is MNHEY and CDR2 is SVGEGT. The CDR3 is 14 amino acids. The CDR3 DNA reads TGTGCCAGCAGTTACACCGGGACATCGGGTACGCAGTATTTT. Amino acid sequence: CASSYTGTSGTQYF.

The table lists this clonotype with many counts. This beta chain represents an off-target read in a library built for alpha chains; its size is of limited meaning. The CDR3 reads CASSSFRGPSDTQYF. CDR3 DNA sequence: TGTGCCAGCAGCTCCTTTAGGGGTCCGTCAGATACGCAGTATTTT. The V call is TRBV6-2 or TRBV6-3, the J call TRBJ2-3; D is perhaps TRBD1 (5 bases). Trimming shortened V by 6 bases and J by 4 bases, and 17 bases separated the two germline ends. CDR1 is MNHEY and CDR2 is SVGEGT in the germline V gene. The CDR3 is 15 residues long.

This clonotype was detected many times. This beta chain came through as a stray read in a library set up for alpha chains, and its size says little. This chain uses TRBV18 with TRBJ2-2; no clear D. The length of the CDR3 is 12 residues. CDR1 and CDR2 from the germline V gene are KGHSH and LQKENI. The ends were cut back, 2 bases at V and 7 bases at J, with 5 bases in the middle. The CDR3 protein is CASSPRDGELFF. For the CDR3, the DNA is TGTGCCAGCTCACCAAGGGACGGGGAGCTGTTTTTT.

The table lists this clonotype with many counts. A library prepared for alpha chains yielded this beta chain as an off-target read; its size is of little meaning. The chain joins TRBV20-1 to TRBJ2-3; 8 bases fit TRBD1. CDR3 length: 15 amino acids. In germline, CDR1 is DFQATT, CDR2 SNEGSKA (reference sequence). Losses at the gene ends were 2 bases for V and 2 bases for J; bases not matched to a gene: 6. This CDR3 is CSARRLGQATDTQYF. DNA of the CDR3: TGCAGTGCTAGACGCCTGGGACAGGCCACAGATACGCAGTATTTT.

This clonotype was seen at least ten times. This beta chain slipped into a library made for alpha chains as a stray read, so its size is not meaningful. J is TRBJ1-1 and V is TRBV2; a possible D gene is TRBD1 (5 bases). Per germline, CDR1 SNHLY and CDR2 FYNNEI. V dropped 1 base and J dropped 1 base, with 7 bases sitting between them. This CDR3 is 14 amino acids long. CDR3 residues: CASSEGTSNTEAFF. The CDR3 coding sequence is TGTGCCAGCAGTGAAGGGACATCGAACACTGAAGCTTTCTTT.

This clonotype was detected many times. The library was designed around alpha chains, so this beta chain is a stray read whose abundance carries little weight. V is TRBV12-3 or TRBV12-4 and J is TRBJ1-1, with unresolved D. The CDR3 sequence is 13 residues long. Trimming took 8 bases from V and 4 from J, leaving 14 bases between them. The CDR3 nucleotides read TGTGCCAGCGGGGAGGGCCCTTCCACTGAAGCTTTCTTT. Protein sequence: CASGEGPSTEAFF.

This clonotype has at least ten counts. As an off-target read in a library built for alpha chains, this beta chain has a frequency of little significance. The chain couples TRBV12-5 to TRBJ1-2, with no clear D. Trimming took 4 bases from V and 5 from J, leaving 14 bases between them. CDR3 size: 14 residues. Germline-derived CDR1 and CDR2 are LGHNT and FRNRAP. CDR3 region: CASGSLPTTYGYTF. In DNA, the CDR3 is TGTGCTAGTGGTTCCCTCCCCACAACGTATGGCTACACCTTC.

This clonotype was counted many times. The germline gene is not matched at one end of the junction; a read error may be the cause. A library prepared for alpha chains yielded this beta chain as an off-target read; its size is of little meaning. The chain uses TRBV2 and TRBJ2-5; no firm D call. Germline V gene sequence: CDR1 SNHLY, CDR2 FYNNEI. The CDR3 length is 12 residues. The CDR3 DNA reads as TGTGCCAGCAGTGTAGGGAAAGATACCCAGTACTTC. As protein: CASSVGKDTQYF.

Remarks on this clonotype: Because the library targeted alpha chains, this beta chain is an off-target read whose size means little. This chain connects TRBV12-3 or TRBV12-4 to TRBJ2-1, with D tentatively TRBD2 (6 bases). The CDR3 sequence is 15 residues long. Trimming pared 3 bases from V and 0 bases from J, leaving 9 bases between. CDR3 region: CASSFSGSSYNEQFF. DNA for the CDR3: TGTGCCAGCAGTTTCTCCGGGAGCTCCTACAATGAGCAGTTCTTC.

This clonotype was counted at least ten times. For a library built for alpha chains, this beta chain is a stray read; little rests on its size. J is TRBJ2-1 and V is TRBV20-1; D unresolved. Trimming stripped 6 bases from V and 6 bases from J, with 12 bases between. The CDR3 covers 12 residues. CDR1 is DFQATT and CDR2 is SNEGSKA in the germline V gene (reference sequence). CDR3 DNA sequence: TGCAGTGCGTCGGTGTTTGGCAATGAGCAGTTCTTC. Translation gives CSASVFGNEQFF.

Ten or more counts support this clonotype. A library prepared for alpha chains yielded this beta chain as an off-target read; its size is of little meaning. The rearrangement links TRBV5-1 to TRBJ2-1; 8 nucleotides line up with TRBD1. The CDR3 contains 13 residues. CDR1 is SGHRS and CDR2 is YFSETQ in the germline V gene. The V segment lost 5 bases and the J segment 6 bases; nucleotides outside the gene matches: 4. CDR3 in amino acids: CASSYGQGNEQFF. CDR3 in DNA: TGCGCCAGCAGTTACGGACAGGGCAATGAGCAGTTCTTC.

This clonotype was seen at least ten times. Being off target in a library aimed at alpha chains, this beta chain has a size of little meaning. V usage is TRBV20-1 and J usage is TRBJ2-5, with TRBD1 as a possible D gene (6 bases). CDR1 and CDR2 (germline): DFQATT, SNEGSKA (reference sequence). V shed 5 bases and J shed 1 base, with 8 bases lying between them. The CDR3 length is 12 residues. The CDR3 DNA follows: TGCAGTGCTTTGACAGGCCAAGAGACCCAGTACTTC. Translation gives CSALTGQETQYF.

This clonotype was seen repeatedly, ten times or more. Since the library was made to target alpha chains, this beta chain is a stray read and its abundance is not meaningful. This chain links TRBV6-2 or TRBV6-3 with TRBJ2-3, with D possibly TRBD2 on 5 matching bases. Trimming left V 2 bases short and J 7 bases short, with 10 bases between. Per the germline V gene, CDR1 is MNHEY and CDR2 is SVGEGT. The CDR3 runs to 13 residues. The CDR3 nucleotides read TGTGCCAGCAGTTACGAAAGCGGTAATACGCAGTATTTT. This gives the protein CASSYESGNTQYF.

This clonotype was recorded at least ten times. The library was designed around alpha chains, so this beta chain is a stray read whose abundance carries little weight. The rearrangement uses TRBV4-1 and TRBJ2-6, with 8 bases fitting TRBD1. Germline values: CDR1 MGHRA, CDR2 YSYEKL. The CDR3 loop spans 19 amino acids. J was trimmed by 3 bases and V by 0 bases; bases with no gene match: 10. The CDR3 is CASSQEGRGRLHGANVLTF. CDR3 bases: TGCGCCAGCAGCCAAGAGGGCAGGGGGCGCCTACATGGGGCCAACGTCCTGACTTTC.

This clonotype was seen ten or more times. The CDR3 carries no conserved terminal phenylalanine or tryptophan, so it likely arises from a read error. The limits of the CDR3 on the DNA are not certain, so only TCRdb's listed CDR3 is given. Found in a library prepared for alpha chains, this beta chain is an off-target read, and its abundance has little meaning. This chain joins TRBV27 and TRBJ2-1; the tabulated D call, TRBD1, remains unverified against the DNA. Including both end residues, the CDR3 is 11 amino acids long. Germline V lookup: CDR1 MNHEY, CDR2 SMNVEV (reference sequence). This chain's CDR3 is CASTAAEPPTT.

This clonotype has at least ten counts. This beta chain is a stray read from a library made for alpha chains; its abundance is not meaningful. The chain joins TRBV28 to TRBJ1-2; D uncertain. CDR3 length equals 14 residues. The germline V gene encodes CDR1 MDHEN and CDR2 SYDVKM. V shed 7 bases and J shed 4 bases, with 16 bases lying between them. CDR3 coding DNA: TGTGCCAGCAAAACCCTCGATTATTCCTATGGCTACACCTTC. Translating gives CASKTLDYSYGYTF.

This clonotype occurred a few times. Being off target in a library aimed at alpha chains, this beta chain has a size of little meaning. The chain combines TRBV24-1 with TRBJ2-2; D possibly corresponds to TRBD2 (7 bases). CDR3 length equals 15 residues. The germline CDR1 and CDR2 sequences are KGHDR and SFDVKD. Deletions cut 2 bases from V and 4 bases from J, with 10 bases between. CDR3 sequence: CATSDSRGPTGELFF. The CDR3 DNA sequence: TGTGCCACCAGTGATTCGCGGGGGCCCACCGGGGAGCTGTTTTTT.

This clonotype was seen at least ten times. This beta chain represents an off-target read in a library built for alpha chains; its size is of limited meaning. This chain uses TRBV20-1 with TRBJ2-2, with D unresolved. The CDR3 runs 13 residues. V was clipped by 6 bases and J by 2 bases, with 10 bases between them. Germline lookup yields CDR1 DFQATT and CDR2 SNEGSKA (reference sequence). CDR3 bases: TGCAGTGCCCTGGGGATTAACACCGGGGAGCTGTTTTTT. Translation gives CSALGINTGELFF.

At least ten counts were recorded for this clonotype. This beta chain was picked up by a library intended for alpha chains and is off target, so its count carries little meaning. The rearrangement links TRBV27 to TRBJ1-2; D might be TRBD1 (6 bases). Trimming removed 9 bases at V and 5 bases at J, with 25 bases between. The CDR3 length is 16 residues. Per germline, CDR1 MNHEY and CDR2 SMNVEV (reference sequence). The CDR3 bases are TGTGCCAGTCGGAAAACCCCAACCCAGGGGAATTATGGCTACACCTTC. It is translated as CASRKTPTQGNYGYTF.

This clonotype was observed at least ten times. This beta chain is an unintended read in a library built for alpha chains; its size means little. The J gene is TRBJ2-3, the V gene TRBV7-3; 12 nucleotides match TRBD2. The CDR3 is 14 residues long. CDR1 SGHTA and CDR2 FQGTGA come from the germline V gene. V lost 4 bases and J lost 6; bases outside the gene matches: 2. In nucleotides, the CDR3 is TGTGCCAGCAGCTCTAGCGGGGGGGCCGATACGCAGTATTTT. This encodes CASSSSGGADTQYF.

This clonotype was seen repeatedly, ten times or more. This beta chain is an unintended read in a library built for alpha chains; its size means little. The rearrangement uses TRBV5-6 and TRBJ1-2; 9 bases are a match to TRBD1. The CDR3 consists of 15 residues. The junction had 7 bases not matched to a gene; V was cut back by 1 base and J by 6 bases. The germline V gene encodes CDR1 SGHDT and CDR2 YYEEEE. CDR3 bases: TGTGCCAGCAGCTTGACCGGGACAGGGCCCCATGGCTACACCTTC. Translated, it gives CASSLTGTGPHGYTF.

This clonotype was recorded at least ten times. This beta chain is an off-target read within a library intended for alpha chains, so its frequency means little. The chain combines TRBV10-3 with TRBJ1-2; the D gene is possibly TRBD1 (5 bases). The germline CDR1 and CDR2 sequences are ENHRY and SYGVKD. This CDR3 is 14 amino acids long. V lost 7 bases, J lost 8 bases, and 20 bases lay in between. The CDR3 coding sequence is TGTGCCATCAATTTAGGTCCAGGGCTCGTGGGCTACACCTTC. This sequence encodes CAINLGPGLVGYTF.